The clone carrying this T cell receptor (beta chain) was recorded a few times. What it binds is unknown. This specimen comes from a study of cytomegalovirus exposure and HLA in healthy donors. Background on the study: The Caucasian-associated ancestry cluster contained approximately 81% of the 300 to 450 genotyped donors.

This PCR relied on a set of 60 Vbeta primers and 13 Jbeta primers. Some clones are missing from TCRdb's copy, which holds only in-frame ones; the method was immunoSEQ multiplex PCR. This sample has some 120,000 clones, with about 80% found just once. Study-level results: Researchers left out some V segments, among them TRBV6-2 and TRBV6-3, as indistinguishable. In a later analysis, TCR beta V- and J-gene trimming showed a link to a missense DCLRE1C variant.

V dropped 3 bases and J dropped 3 bases, with 9 bases sitting between them. This CDR3 has 14 amino acids. Germline assignment: CDR1 ENHRY and CDR2 SYGVKD. Sequencing input: PBMCs. The sequence derives from a male donor in good health and CMV-seronegative. The chain combines TRBV10-3 with TRBJ1-5; no clear D. Written as DNA, the CDR3 is TGTGCCATCAGTGAAGAACATTACAATCAGCCCCAGCATTTT. Encoded protein: CAISEEHYNQPQHF.